Listed here are 15 T cell receptor beta chains from one sample, sequenced in a study of cytomegalovirus exposure and HLA in healthy donors. Amplification used 60 Vbeta primers and 13 Jbeta primers. The assay was immunoSEQ multiplex PCR, and TCRdb's table has in-frame clones only and misses some. Of 100,000 or so clones in the sample, about two thirds are singletons; the top ten hold 2% to 3%. The sample was PBMCs. The source is a man aged 45 to 65 in good health and CMV-seronegative.

This chain uses TRBV4-1 with TRBJ1-5, with D perhaps TRBD1 (6 bases). Germline loops: CDR1 MGHRA, CDR2 YSYEKL. The V end was cut by 0 bases, the J end by 11 bases, with 17 bases between. This CDR3 is 15 amino acids long. CDR3 DNA: TGCGCCAGCAGCCAAGATCTCTCAGGGGATAGGGCCCAGCATTTT. It yields the protein CASSQDLSGDRAQHF.

The V and J genes are TRBV5-1 and TRBJ2-2, with no clear D. The CDR3 extends over 15 amino acids. V was shortened by 1 base and J by 1 base, with 8 bases between the two germline ends. The V gene's germline CDR1 is SGHRS and CDR2 YFSETQ. The CDR3 region has the DNA TGCGCCAGCAGCTTGCCCAGTAAGAACACCGGGGAGCTGTTTTTT. Encoded protein: CASSLPSKNTGELFF.

This clone was observed a few times. The chain has TRBV27 and TRBJ1-1, with 10 positions matching TRBD1. V trimming: 5 bases; J trimming: 6 bases; junction bases outside the gene matches: 9. In germline, CDR1 is MNHEY, CDR2 SMNVEV (reference sequence). There are 15 residues in the CDR3. The CDR3 protein is CASSQTGGRFAEAFF. CDR3 DNA: TGTGCCAGCAGTCAGACAGGGGGCCGATTCGCTGAAGCTTTCTTT.

This clone was recorded a few times. The chain employs TRBV19 and TRBJ1-1; 9 nucleotides align to TRBD1. CDR3 length: 16 amino acids. Trimming took 3 bases from V and 4 from J; bases not matched to a gene: 9. Looked up from germline, CDR1 is LNHDA and CDR2 is SQIVND (reference sequence). The CDR3 DNA reads TGTGCCAGTAGTATGGGACCGGGACAGGGATCCACTGAAGCTTTCTTT. The encoded protein is CASSMGPGQGSTEAFF.

The count of this clone is one. The chain uses TRBV9 and TRBJ2-2, with unresolved D. The CDR3 is 13 amino acids. CDR1 and CDR2 from the germline V gene are SGDLS and YYNGEE. V lost 1 base to trimming and J lost 5 bases, with 6 bases between them. The CDR3 region has the DNA TGTGCCAGCAGCGTAAGGAGAACCGGGGAGCTGTTTTTT. It translates to CASSVRRTGELFF.

This chain joins TRBV11-3 and TRBJ2-2, with 10 bases lining up with TRBD2. The CDR3 has 18 amino acids. V lost 5 bases and J lost 0; bases outside the gene matches: 9. Germline assignment: CDR1 SGHNT and CDR2 YENEEA. CDR3 residues: CASSLELAGAANTGELFF. CDR3 bases: TGTGCCAGCAGCCTGGAGCTAGCGGGGGCCGCGAACACCGGGGAGCTGTTTTTT.

In its sample, this clone was seen a few times. The chain joins TRBV6-6 to TRBJ1-4, with D perhaps TRBD1 (5 bases). The CDR3 spans 16 residues. V shed 7 bases and J shed 4 bases, with 19 bases lying between them. CDR1 and CDR2 (germline): MNHNY, SVGAGI (reference sequence). Here the CDR3 DNA reads TGTGCCAGCAAACGACGCCCGGGACTCCTTAATGAAAAACTGTTTTTT. This codes for CASKRRPGLLNEKLFF.

The V and J genes are TRBV12-2 and TRBJ1-1; whether TRBD1, the table's D call, matches the DNA was not checked. TRBV12-2 is a pseudogene locus. This CDR3 has 18 amino acids. CDR3 in DNA: TGTGCAAGTCGCTTGAGGCTACAGGGGGGTGTGCGGCACACTGAAGCTTTCTTT. It yields the protein CASRLRLQGGVRHTEAFF.

This CDR3 reads CASSARTGYGYTF. Here the CDR3 DNA reads TGTGCCAGCAGCGCCCGGACAGGCTATGGCTACACCTTC. The chain is built from TRBV13 and TRBJ1-2, with 7 bases lining up with TRBD1. Per the germline V gene, CDR1 is PRHDT and CDR2 is FYEKMQ (reference sequence). Germline trimming cut 5 bases from V and 4 bases from J; bases unmatched to any gene: 4. CDR3 size: 13 residues.

J is TRBJ2-1 and V is TRBV19; 12 bases agree with TRBD1. The CDR3 runs to 15 residues. Germline CDR1 is LNHDA and CDR2 is SQIVND (reference sequence). The ends lost 7 bases at V and 7 bases at J; junction bases unmatched: 8. The DNA for the CDR3 is TGTGCCAGTAATACCGGGACAGGGGGCCGGAATGAGCAGTTCTTC. It encodes CASNTGTGGRNEQFF.

This chain joins TRBV30 and TRBJ1-2; possibly TRBD1 for D (6 bases). The ends were cut back, 4 bases at V and 5 bases at J, with 17 bases in the middle. The CDR3 has 14 amino acids. Germline V gene lookup returns CDR1 GTSNPN and CDR2 SVGIG (reference sequence). CDR3 in DNA: TGTGCCTGGATCGGTACAGGGCTACGGTATGGCTACACCTTC. This sequence encodes CAWIGTGLRYGYTF.

The gene calls are TRBV10-2 and TRBJ2-4; 7 positions match TRBD1. Germline V gene sequence: CDR1 WSHSY, CDR2 SAAADI. This CDR3 has 17 residues. With V trimmed by 4 bases and J by 3 bases, 12 bases remained unmatched. The CDR3 DNA reads as TGCGCCAGCAGTGGGCCAAGGGGGCGTAAGGACAAAAACATTCAGTACTTC. It is translated as CASSGPRGRKDKNIQYF.

DNA for the CDR3: TGTGCCAGCAGTTACTCCAAAATCCAAGAGACCCAGTACTTC. This codes for CASSYSKIQETQYF. The chain employs TRBV6-6 and TRBJ2-5; D is unclear. The V end lost 0 bases, the J end lost 1 base, and 6 bases lay between the germline ends. CDR3 size: 14 residues. CDR1 MNHNY and CDR2 SVGAGI come from the germline V gene (reference sequence).

The chain links TRBV7-6 to TRBJ1-5; 7 bases match TRBD1. The CDR3 is 15 amino acids. Losses at the gene ends were 4 bases for V and 7 bases for J; bases not matched to a gene: 10. Germline V gives CDR1 SGHVS, CDR2 FNYEAQ. The CDR3 bases are TGTGCCAGCAGCTCGGGACAGTTGGGCTTGCAGCCCCAGCATTTT. Translated, it gives CASSSGQLGLQPQHF.

This clone was seen only once. The chain links TRBV19 to TRBJ2-7, with D tentatively TRBD1 (6 bases). This CDR3 contains 13 residues. Germline-derived CDR1 and CDR2 are LNHDA and SQIVND (reference sequence). Trimming removed 10 bases from V and 3 bases from J, with 16 bases in between. CDR3 protein: CATGQSLFYEQYF. The CDR3 nucleotides read TGTGCCACGGGACAAAGCCTTTTCTACGAGCAGTACTTC.